Shown below are 7 T cell receptor beta chains from a single sample sequenced in a study of T cells in Graves' hyperthyroidism and ophthalmopathy. It was RNA transcripts that yielded the amplified TCR beta CDR3 regions. The TCR CDR3 was amplified in a first-round RT-PCR using the HTBI primer set. Using its own MiXCR run on the multiplex PCR reads, TCRdb lists one record per CDR3 protein. The data show 550,000 to 650,000 distinct CDR3 sequences, with roughly 13% seen just once and 5.5% to 7.5% held by the top ten. The sample consisted of blood. The receptors here all came from a woman younger than 45 with Graves' hyperthyroidism that later progressed to Graves' ophthalmopathy.

This clonotype was observed a handful of times. The chain employs TRBV6-1 and TRBJ1-2, with TRBD1 matching over 9 bases. CDR3 length: 13 amino acids. Germline CDR1 reads MNHNS; CDR2 reads SASEGT. V shed 7 bases and J 10 bases; nucleotides not matched to a gene: 10. In nucleotides, the CDR3 is TGTGCCAGCATCCAGGGACAGGGTTTTTACTACACCTTC. Its translation is CASIQGQGFYYTF.

This clonotype was counted ten times or more. This chain joins TRBV10-3 and TRBJ1-4, with 8 bases that match TRBD1. Germline V gene lookup returns CDR1 ENHRY and CDR2 SYGVKD. CDR3 length: 12 amino acids. The J segment lost 5 bases and the V segment lost 10 bases, leaving 3 bases of the junction unmatched. The CDR3 reads CATRQGNEKLFF. The DNA of the CDR3 is TGTGCCACTCGACAGGGGAATGAAAAACTGTTTTTT.

The chain joins TRBV6-1 to TRBJ1-2, with 9 bases matching TRBD1. The trim removed 2 bases at V and 6 bases at J, leaving 10 bases unmatched. This CDR3 has 16 residues. Germline V gene lookup returns CDR1 MNHNS and CDR2 SASEGT. The CDR3: CASSELAGQGNHGYTF. The DNA of the CDR3 is TGTGCCAGCAGTGAATTGGCGGGACAGGGAAATCATGGCTACACCTTC.

V is TRBV15 and J is TRBJ2-7, with 9 bases matching TRBD2. Germline values: CDR1 LNHNV, CDR2 YYDKDF (reference sequence). Trimming took 4 bases from V and 5 from J; bases not matched to a gene: 3. The CDR3 totals 13 residues. The CDR3 DNA reads TGTGCCACCAGCAATATAGCGGGAGACGAGCAGTACTTC. Its protein is CATSNIAGDEQYF.

The sample holds a few counts of this clonotype. V is TRBV3-1 and J is TRBJ2-1; D remains ambiguous. Per the germline V gene, CDR1 is LGHDT and CDR2 is YNNKEL (reference sequence). The CDR3 contains 15 residues. The V gene lost 0 bases and the J gene lost 8 bases, with 14 bases spanning the gap. The CDR3: CASSQEPGQVDEQFF. The CDR3 bases are TGTGCCAGCAGCCAAGAACCGGGCCAGGTCGATGAGCAGTTCTTC.

This clonotype was observed many times. This sequence joins TRBV7-2 and TRBJ1-1; no clear D gene. The CDR3 has 16 residues. Trimming took off 0 bases at V and 1 base at J, with 12 bases between the two ends. Germline loops: CDR1 SGHTA, CDR2 FQGNSA. The CDR3 sequence is CASSLAPEVRNTEAFF. Here the CDR3 DNA reads TGTGCCAGCAGCTTAGCCCCGGAAGTCAGGAACACTGAAGCTTTCTTT. Based on the CDR3 plus reference TRBV7-2 and TRBJ1-1, the full variable domain is GAGVSQSPSNKVTEKGKDVELRCDPISGHTALYWYRQSLGQGLEFLIYFQGNSAPDKSGLPSDRFSAERTGGSVSTLTIQRTQQEDSAVYLCASSLAPEVRNTEAFFGQGTRLTVV.

This clonotype was picked up many times. The V and J genes are TRBV11-2 and TRBJ2-1; either TRBD1 or TRBD2 may fit D (5 bases each). CDR3 size: 16 residues. V lost 4 bases and J lost 8, with 21 bases in between. Per germline, CDR1 SGHAT and CDR2 FQNNGV. CDR3 sequence (DNA): TGTGCCAGCAGCTCGGCCCCCGGGGCTGGGTCCCATGAGCAGTTCTTC. As protein: CASSSAPGAGSHEQFF.